These T cell receptor beta chains were read from a single sample in a study of blood T cell repertoires in COVID-19. Some clones are missing from TCRdb's copy, which holds only in-frame ones; the method was immunoSEQ multiplex PCR. The sample has about 340,000 clones; around 86% are singletons. Sequencing was performed on peripheral blood. The receptors derive from a woman aged 45 to 65 with COVID-19, enrolled during active disease. CDR3s include the opening cysteine and the closing phenylalanine or tryptophan. The order of the fields is V gene, D gene, clone size, J gene, CDR3 protein, CDR3 DNA. D genes are given only for firm matches. Clone size appears in some rows only: once, few, many, or a class for an expanded clone.

TRBV29-1	TRBD2	NA	TRBJ2-1	CSVDGTSGSLNEQFF	TGCAGCGTTGACGGGACTAGCGGGAGCTTAAATGAGCAGTTCTTC
TRBV5-1	TRBD1	few	TRBJ2-7	CASSPDRYPYEQYF	TGCGCCAGCAGCCCGGACAGGTACCCCTACGAGCAGTACTTC
TRBV3-1/TRBV3-2	TRBD2	few	TRBJ2-1	CASATSGMKYNEQFF	TGTGCCAGCGCGACTAGCGGGATGAAATACAATGAGCAGTTCTTC
TRBV7-8	NA	NA	TRBJ1-1	CASSLAGANTEAFF	TGTGCCAGCAGCTTAGCGGGGGCGAACACTGAAGCTTTCTTT
TRBV5-4	TRBD1	NA	TRBJ1-1	CASSLGRGQGSNTEAFF	TGTGCCAGCAGCTTGGGCCGGGGACAGGGGTCGAACACTGAAGCTTTCTTT
TRBV3-1/TRBV3-2	TRBD2	many	TRBJ2-7	CASSRRGLAGVYEQYF	TGTGCCAGCAGCCGGCGGGGACTAGCGGGGGTCTACGAGCAGTACTTC
TRBV6-5	NA	NA	TRBJ1-6	CASSLVNSYNSPLHF	TGTGCCAGCAGTCTAGTGAACTCCTATAATTCACCCCTCCACTTT
TRBV5-4	TRBD2	NA	TRBJ2-7	CASSDERSGRARRQYF	TGTGCCAGCAGCGACGAACGTAGCGGGAGGGCCAGGAGGCAGTACTTC
TRBV30	NA	NA	TRBJ1-1	CAWSSRGELEAFF	TGTGCCTGGAGCTCGCGGGGGGAGCTGGAAGCTTTCTTT
TRBV27	TRBD1	NA	TRBJ2-7	CASSAPTGPYEQYF	TGTGCCAGCAGTGCCCCGACAGGGCCGTACGAGCAGTACTTC
TRBV18	TRBD1	few	TRBJ2-5	CASSPQERTGETQYF	TGTGCCAGCTCACCACAAGAGAGGACAGGGGAGACCCAGTACTTC
TRBV19	NA	NA	TRBJ2-1	CASRAPGTYYNEQFF	TGTGCCAGTAGAGCGCCCGGGACATACTACAATGAGCAGTTCTTC
TRBV4-3	NA	NA	TRBJ2-3	CASSQDYRGRSQSDTQYF	TGCGCCAGCAGCCAAGATTATAGAGGGAGGTCCCAGTCAGATACGCAGTATTTT
TRBV5-4	TRBD1	NA	TRBJ1-4	CASSPTGGRANEKLFF	TGTGCCAGCAGCCCGACAGGGGGCAGAGCTAATGAAAAACTGTTTTTT
TRBV27	NA	NA	TRBJ1-3	CASRDVGPGNTIYF	TGTGCCAGCCGAGACGTGGGGCCTGGAAACACCATATATTTT
TRBV4-3	NA	NA	TRBJ2-7	CASSQQTASYEQYF	TGCGCCAGCAGCCAGCAGACAGCCTCCTACGAGCAGTACTTC
TRBV5-1	TRBD1	NA	TRBJ2-5	CASSPRTGGSGTQYF	TGCGCCAGCAGCCCCCGGACAGGGGGCAGTGGGACCCAGTACTTC
TRBV7-2	TRBD1	NA	TRBJ1-1	CASRKTGTVNTEAFF	TGTGCCAGCAGGAAGACAGGGACCGTGAACACTGAAGCTTTCTTT
TRBV27	NA	NA	TRBJ1-6	CASSFGGYTGSPLHF	TGTGCCAGCAGTTTCGGGGGATACACCGGCTCACCCCTCCACTTT
TRBV5-1	NA	NA	TRBJ2-7	CASSFGGSYEQYF	TGCGCCAGCAGCTTTGGAGGGAGCTACGAGCAGTACTTC